This T cell receptor (beta chain) was obtained from a study of patients and donors after allogeneic stem cell transplantation. TCRdb ran MiXCR on the RT-PCR reads and lists one entry per CDR3 protein. The sample has about 230,000 distinct CDR3 sequences; 11% to 15% are singletons. This clonotype was detected only a few times. Looked up from germline, CDR1 is LNHDA and CDR2 is SQIVND (reference sequence). The CDR3 has 12 residues. Trimming removed 4 bases from V and 8 bases from J, with 11 bases in between. Source material: blood, either unsorted or a sorted T cell fraction (not recorded which). The chain carries TRBV19 and TRBJ1-1; D is ambiguous. The origin of this receptor is a human donor who was either an allogeneic HSCT recipient or a stem cell or donor lymphocyte infusion donor (not recorded which). It is not recorded whose cells these are; they may come from a transplant donor. CDR3 residues: CASSRADGEAFF. CDR3 DNA sequence: TGTGCCAGTAGTAGGGCGGACGGCGAAGCTTTCTTT.